What follows is one TCR beta chain and its context. This entry belongs to a study of blood T cell repertoires in COVID-19. Whole-study context: Sources were T cells, B-cell-depleted T cells, or PBMCs; the material itself was cDNA or gDNA.

The germline V gene has CDR1 SGHRS and CDR2 YFSETQ. The junction had 1 base not matched to a gene; V was cut back by 1 base and J by 1 base. The length of the CDR3 is 15 residues. Sequenced by immunoSEQ multiplex PCR; TCRdb stores in-frame clones only, minus some. The sample holds about 140,000 clones, 88% seen once. Sequencing input: peripheral blood. The TCR sequence derives from a human donor with COVID-19, enrolled during active disease. The donor label of this sample is uncertain. This chain links TRBV5-1 with TRBJ2-2; 7 bases map to TRBD1. The CDR3 nucleotides read TGCGCCAGCAGCTTGCGGACAGGGAACACCGGGGAGCTGTTTTTT. It specifies CASSLRTGNTGELFF.